This T cell receptor beta chain was sequenced in a study of T cell repertoires in aging, cancer and after chemotherapy. Study-level results: Age-matched healthy donors had significantly more diverse, less clonal blood TCR repertoires than untreated cancer patients.

CDR3 length: 13 amino acids. J was trimmed by 4 bases and V by 7 bases; bases with no gene match: 3. Germline lookup yields CDR1 SNHLY and CDR2 FYNNEI. TRB rearrangements spanning V, D and J were amplified using mixed TRB-A/B primers. TCRdb re-called the multiplex PCR reads through MiXCR, storing one row per CDR3 protein. The sample carries 6,000 or so distinct CDR3 sequences, approximately 22% recorded once. Peripheral blood genomic DNA, not sorted cells or RNA, was the template. Concerning this clonotype itself: Its specificity is not known.

The receptor was derived from a human donor in good health. V gene TRBV2 combines with J gene TRBJ1-1; 10 positions match TRBD1. Material for sequencing was blood. Written as DNA, the CDR3 is TGTGCCAGCACCTGGACAGGGGGCACTGAAGCTTTCTTT. Translated: CASTWTGGTEAFF.